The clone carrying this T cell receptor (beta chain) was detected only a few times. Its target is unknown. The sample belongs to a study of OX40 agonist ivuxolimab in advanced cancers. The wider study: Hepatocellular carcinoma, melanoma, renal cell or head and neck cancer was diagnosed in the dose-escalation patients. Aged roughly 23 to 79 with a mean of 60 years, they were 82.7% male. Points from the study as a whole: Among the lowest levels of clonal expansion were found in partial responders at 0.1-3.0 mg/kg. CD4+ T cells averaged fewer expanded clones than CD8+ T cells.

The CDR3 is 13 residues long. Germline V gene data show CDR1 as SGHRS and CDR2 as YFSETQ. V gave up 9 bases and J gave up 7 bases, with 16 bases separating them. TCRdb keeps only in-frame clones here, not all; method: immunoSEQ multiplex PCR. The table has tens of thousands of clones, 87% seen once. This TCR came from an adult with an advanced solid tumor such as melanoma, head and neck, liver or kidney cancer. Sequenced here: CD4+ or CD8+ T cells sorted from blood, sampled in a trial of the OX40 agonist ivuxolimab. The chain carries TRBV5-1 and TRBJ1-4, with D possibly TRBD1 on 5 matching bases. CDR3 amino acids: CATSSGVGEKLFF. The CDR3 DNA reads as TGCGCCACCTCATCGGGGGTGGGTGAAAAACTGTTTTTT.